Listed here are 6 T cell receptor beta chains from one sample, sequenced in a study of regulatory T cells in long-lasting Graves disease. Libraries of TCR beta came from iRepertoire HTBI primers plus Arm-PCR of CDR3 regions. TCRdb independently ran MiXCR on the multiplex PCR reads; one entry per CDR3 protein. The data show hundreds of thousands of distinct CDR3 sequences, 16% seen once. Time point defined: newly diagnosed GD, antithyroid drugs for less than 3 months. The TCR library was made from RNA that had been extracted from PBMCs in TRIzol. These data are also associated with another study on T cells in Graves' hyperthyroidism and ophthalmopathy.

The specimen comprised peripheral blood mononuclear cells (PBMCs), sampled at new diagnosis, from a patient treated with antithyroid drugs. Every receptor here comes from a woman between 25 and 40 years old with Graves disease.

Of note for this clonotype: A much larger clone differs by one base, so this may be a read error. The gene calls are TRBV6-2 or TRBV6-3 and TRBJ2-3; D is unresolved. CDR1 MNHEY and CDR2 SVGEGT come from the germline V gene. V gave up 11 bases and J gave up 2 bases, with 14 bases separating them. The CDR3 is 13 residues long. The CDR3 protein is CAGAVGITDTQYF. CDR3 nucleotides: TGTGCCGGCGCTGTGGGGATCACAGATACGCAGTATTTT.

This clonotype was detected only a few times. The chain uses TRBV10-3 and TRBJ1-1, with D possibly being TRBD1 (5 bases). The germline gives CDR1 ENHRY, CDR2 SYGVKD. The CDR3 is 13 residues long. Trimming shortened V by 4 bases and J by 7 bases, and 13 bases separated the two germline ends. CDR3 sequence reads: CAISVSTQGEAFF. CDR3 nucleotide sequence: TGTGCCATCAGTGTGAGCACCCAGGGTGAAGCTTTCTTT.

This clonotype was seen many times. V usage is TRBV6-5 and J usage is TRBJ1-2, with D uncertain. The CDR3 is made up of 13 amino acids. V lost 4 bases to trimming and J lost 4 bases, with 10 bases between them. Germline V gene sequence: CDR1 MNHEY, CDR2 SVGAGI. This CDR3 is CASSSPAGYGYTF. CDR3 DNA sequence: TGTGCCAGCAGTTCACCTGCGGGCTATGGCTACACCTTC.

With regard to this clonotype: A far larger clone is one nucleotide away, so this likely arose from a read error. The DNA for the CDR3 is TGTGCCACCAGCGGCGACACCGGGGAGCTGTTTTTT. It yields the protein CATSGDTGELFF. This chain joins TRBV15 and TRBJ2-2; D is ambiguous. The CDR3 extends over 12 amino acids. V dropped 5 bases and J dropped 3 bases, with 4 bases sitting between them. Germline V lookup: CDR1 LNHNV, CDR2 YYDKDF (reference sequence).

This clonotype was seen at least ten times. J is TRBJ2-1 and V is TRBV29-1; TRBD2 aligns across 7 bases. V shed 5 bases, J shed 3 bases, and the junction held 4 bases outside the gene matches. The CDR3 runs to 13 residues. Germline values: CDR1 SQVTM, CDR2 ANQGSEA. The CDR3 spells CSVRDYRYNEQFF. The CDR3 DNA sequence: TGCAGCGTTCGGGACTACCGCTACAATGAGCAGTTCTTC.

This clonotype was seen at least ten times. J is TRBJ1-6 and V is TRBV9, with D uncertain. With 0 bases removed from V and 7 bases from J, the gap between germline ends came to 8 bases. Germline CDR1 reads SGDLS; CDR2 reads YYNGEE. This CDR3 has 14 residues. CDR3 protein: CASSVVGKNSPLHF. CDR3 DNA: TGTGCCAGCAGCGTAGTGGGGAAAAATTCACCCCTCCACTTT.